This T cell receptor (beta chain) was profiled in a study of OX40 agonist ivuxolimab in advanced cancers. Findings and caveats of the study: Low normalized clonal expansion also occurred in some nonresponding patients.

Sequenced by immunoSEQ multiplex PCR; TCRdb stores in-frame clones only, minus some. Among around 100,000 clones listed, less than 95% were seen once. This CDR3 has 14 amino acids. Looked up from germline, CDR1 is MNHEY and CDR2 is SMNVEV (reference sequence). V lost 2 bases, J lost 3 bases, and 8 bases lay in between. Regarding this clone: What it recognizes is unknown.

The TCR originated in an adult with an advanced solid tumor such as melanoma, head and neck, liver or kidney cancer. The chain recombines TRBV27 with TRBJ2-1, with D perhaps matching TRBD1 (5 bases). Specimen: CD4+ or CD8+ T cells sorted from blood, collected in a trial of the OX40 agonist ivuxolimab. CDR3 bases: TGTGCCAGCAGTTTAGGGGCAGGCTACAATGAGCAGTTCTTC. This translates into CASSLGAGYNEQFF.